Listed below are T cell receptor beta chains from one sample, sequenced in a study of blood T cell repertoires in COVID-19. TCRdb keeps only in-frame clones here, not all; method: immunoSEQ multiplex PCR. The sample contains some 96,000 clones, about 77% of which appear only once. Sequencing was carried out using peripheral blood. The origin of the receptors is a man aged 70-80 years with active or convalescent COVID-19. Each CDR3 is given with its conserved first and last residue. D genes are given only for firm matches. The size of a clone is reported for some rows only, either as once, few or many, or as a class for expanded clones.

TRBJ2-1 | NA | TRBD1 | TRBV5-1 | TGCGCCAGCAGCTCCGGGGGACAGGCGTACAATGAGCAGTTCTTC | CASSSGGQAYNEQFF
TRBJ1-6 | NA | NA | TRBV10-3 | TGTGCCATCAGTGAGTCGGCGGTGAGCTCCTATAATTCACCCCTCCACTTT | CAISESAVSSYNSPLHF
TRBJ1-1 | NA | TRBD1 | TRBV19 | TGTGCCAGTAGTATAGATCGGAACAGGGGAACTTTCTTT | CASSIDRNRGTFF
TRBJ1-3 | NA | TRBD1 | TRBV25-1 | TGTGCCAGCAGTGAATGGGGGACAGCCTCTGGAAACACCATATATTTT | CASSEWGTASGNTIYF
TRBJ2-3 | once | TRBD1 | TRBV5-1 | TGCGCCAGCAGTCTACAGGGGGGACCAGGGATAGATACGCAGTATTTT | CASSLQGGPGIDTQYF
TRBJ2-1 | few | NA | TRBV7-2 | TGTGCCAGCAGCAAGGACTCTTCCTACAATGAGCAGTTCTTC | CASSKDSSYNEQFF
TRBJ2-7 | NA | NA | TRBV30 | TGTGCCTGGAGTGCCCAGAACGAGCAGTACTTC | CAWSAQNEQYF
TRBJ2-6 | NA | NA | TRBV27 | TGTGCCAGCAGCGAGATTTCTGGGGCCAACGTCCTGACTTTC | CASSEISGANVLTF
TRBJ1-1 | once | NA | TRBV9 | TGTGCCAGCAGCGTAGTTAGCCACACTGAAGCTTTCTTT | CASSVVSHTEAFF
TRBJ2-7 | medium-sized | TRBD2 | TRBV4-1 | TGCGCCAGCAGCCAAGACGGGGGGACTATTTACGAGCAGTACTTC | CASSQDGGTIYEQYF
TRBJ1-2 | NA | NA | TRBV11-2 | TGTGCCAGCAGCATCGACAGTGTCTTTGGCTACACCTTC | CASSIDSVFGYTF
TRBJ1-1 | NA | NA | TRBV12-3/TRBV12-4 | TGTGCCAGCAGTTTTACTCTGGACACTGAAGCTTTCTTT | CASSFTLDTEAFF
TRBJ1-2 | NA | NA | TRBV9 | TGTGCCAGCAGCCCCGGGGACACCTATGGCTACACCTTC | CASSPGDTYGYTF